This TCR beta chain originates from a study of T-cell memory formation after mild COVID-19. In TCRdb, the 5' RACE reads were re-called with MiXCR into one record per CDR3 protein. Of approximately 390,000 distinct CDR3 sequences in the sample, approximately 16% were seen once. This CDR3 spans 12 amino acids. CDR1 is LGHDT, CDR2 YNNKEL, per germline (reference sequence). V was shortened by 1 base and J by 6 bases, with 6 bases between the two germline ends. The sample was PBMCs or a T cell subset sorted from them (not recorded which). The source of this sequence is a man younger than 35 who had mild COVID-19 (a few samples of this study predate the infection). Cell type and time point are not known. The chain links TRBV3-1 to TRBJ1-2; D gene unclear. The DNA of the CDR3 is TGTGCCAGCAGCCAAGTCAAGGATGGCTACACCTTC. Amino acids: CASSQVKDGYTF.